Each of the 13 T cell receptor beta chains below was sequenced from the same sample in a study of graft-versus-host responses after intestinal transplantation. Sequencing used immunoSEQ multiplex PCR; TCRdb keeps in-frame clones, though not all of them. The table includes around 100,000 clones, roughly 92% detected once. Their antigens are not known. This specimen consisted of unstimulated CD4+ T cells sorted from spleen or lymph node cells, obtained before transplant. The source of these receptors is a human donor who was the organ donor for an intestinal transplant.

The chain combines TRBV30 with TRBJ2-1, with a weak D call TRBD2 (5 bases). CDR1 is GTSNPN and CDR2 is SVGIG in the germline V gene (reference sequence). CDR3 length equals 14 residues. The V end was cut by 6 bases, the J end by 0 bases, with 12 bases between. The CDR3 region has the DNA TGTGCCTGTTCAAGGCGGGCCTCCTACAATGAGCAGTTCTTC. It encodes CACSRRASYNEQFF.

This clone was picked up one time. The chain has TRBV11-2 and TRBJ2-3, with 11 bases fitting TRBD2. Germline CDR1 and CDR2: SGHAT and FQNNGV. This CDR3 has 16 amino acids. The V gene end was trimmed by 1 base and the J gene end by 6 bases; junction bases not matched to a gene: 6. CDR3 sequence: CASSLAIAGGGDTQYF. CDR3 nucleotides: TGTGCCAGCAGCTTAGCCATAGCGGGAGGGGGGGATACGCAGTATTTT.

The chain employs TRBV19 and TRBJ2-1, with 12 bases matching TRBD2. V shed 11 bases, J shed 1 base, and the junction held 0 bases outside the gene matches. Germline V gene sequence: CDR1 LNHDA, CDR2 SQIVND (reference sequence). This CDR3 region has 13 residues. The DNA for the CDR3 is TGTGCCGGGACTAGCGGGTCCTACAATGAGCAGTTCTTC. This translates into CAGTSGSYNEQFF.

The chain is built from TRBV11-1 and TRBJ2-2; D is uncertain. The CDR3 runs 13 residues. CDR1 SGHAT and CDR2 FQDESV come from the germline V gene (reference sequence). The V end lost 6 bases, the J end lost 1 base, and 6 bases lay between the germline ends. For the CDR3, the DNA is TGTGCCAGCAGTCCAGGGAACACCGGGGAGCTGTTTTTT. Translating gives CASSPGNTGELFF. The whole variable domain, filled in from reference TRBV11-1 and TRBJ2-2, reads EAEVAQSPRYKITEKSQAVAFWCDPISGHATLYWYRQILGQGPELLVQFQDESVVDDSQLPKDRFSAERLKGVDSTLKIQPAELGDSAMYLCASSPGNTGELFFGEGSRLTVL.

The rearrangement links TRBV29-1 to TRBJ2-1, with 7 positions matching TRBD1. After removal of 8 bases from V and 2 bases from J, the junction contained 6 bases not matched to a gene. CDR3 length equals 13 residues. Germline loops: CDR1 SQVTM, CDR2 ANQGSEA. This CDR3 reads CSTGTDTYNEQFF. Written as DNA, the CDR3 is TGCAGCACCGGGACAGATACCTACAATGAGCAGTTCTTC.

The V gene is TRBV4-3, the J gene TRBJ2-2; D is unclear. Germline CDR1 LGHNA, CDR2 YSLEER. This CDR3 is 12 amino acids long. V lost 4 bases and J lost 5, with 5 bases in between. The CDR3 sequence is CASSLQTGELFF. CDR3 in DNA: TGCGCCAGCAGCCTCCAAACCGGGGAGCTGTTTTTT.

The chain carries TRBV4-2 and TRBJ2-3, with D uncertain. The V and J ends lost 0 bases and 0 bases respectively, with 7 bases between them. Germline CDR1 and CDR2: LGHNA and YNFKEQ. The CDR3 spans 15 residues. In DNA, the CDR3 is TGTGCCAGCAGCCAAGAATCGCACAGCACAGATACGCAGTATTTT. This translates into CASSQESHSTDTQYF.

In regard to this clone: The same CDR3 also results from other DNA sequences found in this sample. The J gene is TRBJ2-1, the V gene TRBV7-7; D remains unclear. CDR3 length: 13 amino acids. The V end was cut by 5 bases, the J end by 0 bases, with 5 bases between. The germline CDR1 and CDR2 sequences are SSHAT and FNYEAQ (reference sequence). The CDR3: CASSRDSYNEQFF. The DNA for the CDR3 is TGTGCCAGCAGCAGGGACTCCTACAATGAGCAGTTCTTC.

V usage is TRBV2 and J usage is TRBJ2-1; D not resolved. Trimming took off 8 bases at V and 0 bases at J, with 8 bases between the two ends. CDR3 size: 13 residues. CDR1 is SNHLY and CDR2 is FYNNEI in the germline V gene. Here the CDR3 DNA reads TGTGCCAGCCTTAGGAGCTCCTACAATGAGCAGTTCTTC. This gives the protein CASLRSSYNEQFF. The whole variable domain, filled in from reference TRBV2 and TRBJ2-1, reads EPEVTQTPSHQVTQMGQEVILRCVPISNHLYFYWYRQILGQKVEFLVSFYNNEISEKSEIFDDQFSVERPDGSNFTLKIRSTKLEDSAMYFCASLRSSYNEQFFGPGTRLTVL.

The V and J genes are TRBV7-2 and TRBJ2-7; D not certain. This CDR3 contains 13 residues. V was trimmed by 2 bases and J by 3 bases, leaving 8 bases between them. Germline CDR1 is SGHTA and CDR2 is FQGNSA. CDR3 amino acids: CASSLPEIYEQYF. The CDR3 bases are TGTGCCAGCAGCTTACCCGAGATCTACGAGCAGTACTTC.

The chain employs TRBV6-5 and TRBJ2-2, with 11 positions matching TRBD1. The CDR3 is 13 amino acids. V dropped 6 bases and J dropped 6; count of bases not matched to a gene: 0. In germline, CDR1 is MNHEY, CDR2 SVGAGI. The CDR3, as DNA: TGTGCCAGCAGGGGACAGGGGGCCGGGGAGCTGTTTTTT. Translated: CASRGQGAGELFF.

This sequence joins TRBV7-9 and TRBJ2-3, with D perhaps TRBD1 or TRBD2 (6 bases each). This CDR3 region has 15 residues. V lost 2 bases and J 3 bases, leaving 12 bases between the germline ends. Per the germline V gene, CDR1 is SEHNR and CDR2 is FQNEAQ (reference sequence). This CDR3 reads CASSLRGAWTDTQYF. In DNA form, the CDR3 reads TGTGCCAGCAGCTTAAGGGGGGCTTGGACAGATACGCAGTATTTT.

The genes are TRBV5-1 and TRBJ1-4, with D unclear. This CDR3 has 15 amino acids. Germline CDR1 SGHRS, CDR2 YFSETQ. V shed 0 bases and J shed 3 bases, with 9 bases lying between them. CDR3 protein: CASSLELGANEKLFF. CDR3 bases: TGCGCCAGCAGCTTGGAGCTGGGAGCTAATGAAAAACTGTTTTTT.